Each of the 13 T cell receptor beta chains below was sequenced from the same sample in a study of blood T cell repertoires in COVID-19. This table comes from immunoSEQ multiplex PCR, and its TCRdb copy is limited to in-frame clones, with some not included. The sample yields around 300,000 clones, around 89% seen once. The sequenced sample consisted of PBMCs or T cells enriched from blood (not recorded which). Every receptor here comes from a woman between 55 and 75 years old in a cohort exposed to, infected with or recovered from COVID-19 (not recorded which).

V is TRBV20-1 and J is TRBJ2-7; D ambiguous. Germline CDR1 DFQATT, CDR2 SNEGSKA (reference sequence). V shed 3 bases and J shed 0 bases, with 12 bases lying between them. This CDR3 is built from 14 residues. The CDR3 protein is CSASGALSSYEQYF. CDR3 nucleotides: TGCAGTGCTAGTGGTGCACTTAGCTCCTACGAGCAGTACTTC.

The chain employs TRBV12-5 and TRBJ2-7, with TRBD1 as a possible D gene (6 bases). CDR3 length: 16 residues. Trimming shortened V by 0 bases and J by 0 bases, and 12 bases separated the two germline ends. Germline V gene data show CDR1 as LGHNT and CDR2 as FRNRAP. CDR3 in amino acids: CASGLVQGPSSYEQYF. CDR3 DNA sequence: TGTGCTAGTGGTTTGGTACAGGGCCCGTCCTCCTACGAGCAGTACTTC.

The rearrangement links TRBV3-1 (or the pseudogene TRBV3-2) to TRBJ1-3, with 10 bases lining up with TRBD1. Germline CDR1 LGHDT, CDR2 YNNKEL (reference sequence). The CDR3 has 17 residues. After removal of 4 bases from V and 0 bases from J, the junction contained 6 bases not matched to a gene. The CDR3, as DNA: TGTGCCAGCAGCCTGCGGACAGGGGGTAGCTCTGGAAACACCATATATTTT. This sequence encodes CASSLRTGGSSGNTIYF.

This chain links TRBV6-5 with TRBJ1-5; no reliable D call. V lost 2 bases to trimming and J lost 6 bases, with 11 bases between them. Germline assignment: CDR1 MNHEY and CDR2 SVGAGI. The CDR3 consists of 14 residues. The CDR3 bases are TGTGCCAGCAGTTACGTGACTAGAGGTCAGCCCCAGCATTTT. Encoded protein: CASSYVTRGQPQHF.

The rearrangement joins TRBV5-1 to TRBJ2-7; the D gene is possibly TRBD1 (6 bases). Germline V gene lookup returns CDR1 SGHRS and CDR2 YFSETQ. CDR3 length equals 15 residues. V lost 2 bases and J 7 bases, leaving 19 bases between the germline ends. CDR3 loop: CASSLYQGFTGEQYF. CDR3 in DNA: TGCGCCAGCAGCTTATATCAGGGGTTCACTGGAGAGCAGTACTTC. The whole variable domain, remainder taken from reference TRBV5-1 and TRBJ2-7, is KAGVTQTPRYLIKTRGQQVTLSCSPISGHRSVSWYQQTPGQGLQFLFEYFSETQRNKGNFPGRFSGRQFSNSRSEMNVSTLELGDSALYLCASSLYQGFTGEQYFGPGTRLTVT.

The gene calls are TRBV28 and TRBJ1-5; tentatively, D is TRBD1 (5 bases). This CDR3 has 16 amino acids. V gave up 2 bases and J gave up 0 bases, with 11 bases separating them. Germline assignment: CDR1 MDHEN and CDR2 SYDVKM. In nucleotides, the CDR3 is TGTGCCAGCAGTTTAGCAGGGTGGGGTAGCAATCAGCCCCAGCATTTT. Translation gives CASSLAGWGSNQPQHF.

The gene calls are TRBV28 and TRBJ2-7; 8 bases line up with TRBD2. The CDR3 runs to 15 residues. The trim removed 5 bases at V and 5 bases at J, leaving 11 bases unmatched. Looked up from germline, CDR1 is MDHEN and CDR2 is SYDVKM. CDR3 amino acids: CASSLPPSGRNEQYF. Here the CDR3 DNA reads TGTGCCAGCAGTCTACCCCCCAGCGGGAGAAACGAGCAGTACTTC.

The chain combines TRBV28 with TRBJ1-6; 10 nucleotides match TRBD1. The CDR3 contains 15 residues. V lost 0 bases, J lost 7 bases, and 0 bases stayed unmatched. Looked up from germline, CDR1 is MDHEN and CDR2 is SYDVKM. The CDR3 bases are TGTGCCAGCAGTTTATGGGGACAGGGGAATTCACCCCTCCACTTT. Its protein is CASSLWGQGNSPLHF.

V usage is TRBV30 and J usage is TRBJ1-1; weak D call: TRBD1 (6 bases). Trimming took 5 bases from V and 1 from J, leaving 11 bases between them. The CDR3 covers 13 residues. The germline V gene has CDR1 GTSNPN and CDR2 SVGIG (reference sequence). CDR3 region: CAWAQGGNTEAFF. Here the CDR3 DNA reads TGTGCCTGGGCACAAGGGGGGAACACTGAAGCTTTCTTT.

The chain couples TRBV24-1 to TRBJ1-5; a possible D gene is TRBD1 (5 bases). Trimming cost V 4 bases and J 4 bases, with 10 bases left between them. The CDR3 contains 14 residues. The germline CDR1 and CDR2 sequences are KGHDR and SFDVKD. For the CDR3, the DNA is TGTGCCACCAGTGACTCGACAGAAAATCAGCCCCAGCATTTT. It encodes CATSDSTENQPQHF.

This chain links TRBV9 with TRBJ1-3; 9 nucleotides agree with TRBD1. Unmatched junction bases numbered 9, after V lost 4 bases and J lost 4 bases. Germline CDR1 is SGDLS and CDR2 is YYNGEE. The CDR3 contains 16 residues. This CDR3 reads CASSIQGASGGNTIYF. CDR3 nucleotides: TGTGCCAGCAGCATACAGGGGGCGTCGGGAGGAAACACCATATATTTT. The entire variable domain, with the rest obtained from reference TRBV9 and TRBJ1-3, is as follows: DSGVTQTPKHLITATGQRVTLRCSPRSGDLSVYWYQQSLDQGLQFLIQYYNGEERAKGNILERFSAQQFPDLHSELNLSSLELGDSALYFCASSIQGASGGNTIYFGEGSWLTVV.

The chain couples TRBV27 to TRBJ1-4; 7 nucleotides match TRBD1. Germline CDR1 is MNHEY and CDR2 is SMNVEV (reference sequence). The trim removed 7 bases at V and 8 bases at J, leaving 10 bases unmatched. This CDR3 comprises 14 residues. In DNA, the CDR3 is TGTGCCAGCACGGGTGACAGGGAACGGGAAAAACTGTTTTTT. It yields the protein CASTGDREREKLFF.

This chain joins TRBV19 and TRBJ2-6; D gene ambiguous. The V end lost 5 bases, the J end lost 0 bases, and 8 bases lay between the germline ends. Germline CDR1 reads LNHDA; CDR2 reads SQIVND (reference sequence). The CDR3 sequence is 15 residues long. CDR3 DNA sequence: TGTGCCAGTAGTCCATACATCTCTGGGGCCAACGTCCTGACTTTC. Translating it yields CASSPYISGANVLTF.